The 20 T cell receptor beta chains below all came from one sample that was sequenced in a study of cytomegalovirus exposure and HLA in healthy donors. Primers included in the PCR were 60 Vbeta and 13 Jbeta primers. The assay was immunoSEQ multiplex PCR, and TCRdb's table has in-frame clones only and misses some. The sample has around 250,000 clones, about 86% seen once. What was sequenced was PBMCs. These receptors were obtained from a woman in her fifties or sixties in good health and CMV-seropositive.

Of note for this clone: The same CDR3 also results from other DNA sequences found in this sample. The chain is built from TRBV19 and TRBJ1-3; TRBD1 is a possible D gene (5 bases). This CDR3 spans 15 amino acids. The V end was cut by 1 base, the J end by 0 bases, with 7 bases between. Per the germline V gene, CDR1 is LNHDA and CDR2 is SQIVND (reference sequence). The CDR3, as DNA: TGTGCCAGTAGTATAGGGGGCGGCTCTGGAAACACCATATATTTT. It codes for CASSIGGGSGNTIYF. Combining the CDR3 with reference TRBV19 and TRBJ1-3 gives the whole variable domain DGGITQSPKYLFRKEGQNVTLSCEQNLNHDAMYWYRQDPGQGLRLIYYSQIVNDFQKGDIAEGYSVSREKKESFPLTVTSAQKNPTAFYLCASSIGGGSGNTIYFGEGSWLTVV.

V and J are TRBV6-5 and TRBJ1-2, with D perhaps matching TRBD1 (5 bases). Per the germline V gene, CDR1 is MNHEY and CDR2 is SVGAGI. The CDR3 is made up of 13 amino acids. The V end lost 6 bases, the J end lost 4 bases, and 12 bases lay between the germline ends. The CDR3 spells CASRHRLSYGYTF. The CDR3 DNA reads TGTGCCAGCAGACACAGGTTGTCCTATGGCTACACCTTC.

The chain combines TRBV25-1 with TRBJ2-1; 8 bases map to TRBD1. V was pared by 2 bases and J by 8 bases, with 8 bases of the junction left unmatched. This CDR3 is built from 15 residues. The germline V gene has CDR1 MGHDK and CDR2 SYGVNS. The CDR3 loop is CASSESGTGKDEQFF. The CDR3 DNA reads TGTGCCAGCAGTGAAAGTGGGACAGGTAAAGATGAGCAGTTCTTC.

V and J are TRBV27 and TRBJ2-1, with TRBD2 as a possible D gene (5 bases). Germline V gene sequence: CDR1 MNHEY, CDR2 SMNVEV (reference sequence). Trimming removed 3 bases from V and 4 bases from J, with 10 bases in between. The CDR3 length is 14 residues. The DNA of the CDR3 is TGTGCCAGCAGTTTGACTAACCTATACAATGAGCAGTTCTTC. It is translated as CASSLTNLYNEQFF.

The V and J genes are TRBV27 and TRBJ2-2; 7 bases map to TRBD1. V shed 0 bases and J 6 bases; nucleotides not matched to a gene: 1. The CDR3 contains 14 residues. Germline V gives CDR1 MNHEY, CDR2 SMNVEV (reference sequence). In DNA form, the CDR3 reads TGTGCCAGCAGTTTATCGAGGGGGCCCGGGGAGCTGTTTTTT. This translates into CASSLSRGPGELFF.

The chain joins TRBV30 to TRBJ1-1; D remains ambiguous. CDR3 size: 11 residues. Trimming took 5 bases from V and 13 from J, leaving 17 bases between them. Germline values: CDR1 GTSNPN, CDR2 SVGIG (reference sequence). The CDR3 region is CAWSSGVVDFF. The CDR3 DNA reads as TGTGCCTGGTCTTCCGGGGTCGTCGATTTCTTT.

This chain connects TRBV2 to TRBJ1-1; D is uncertain. The CDR3 consists of 16 residues. Per germline, CDR1 SNHLY and CDR2 FYNNEI. Trimming left V 6 bases short and J 10 bases short, with 27 bases between. CDR3 in amino acids: CASRSATNEGLYRAFF. The CDR3 nucleotides read TGTGCCAGCAGGTCAGCTACTAATGAAGGATTATATAGAGCTTTCTTT.

The chain recombines TRBV29-1 with TRBJ2-5; 12 nucleotides agree with TRBD2. The J call may be wrong; the DNA end is better matched by TRBJ2-7. The CDR3 runs 13 residues. Germline V CDR1 and CDR2: SQVTM, ANQGSEA. The CDR3 region is CSVGGLAGYEQYF. The CDR3 DNA reads TGCAGCGTTGGGGGACTAGCGGGCTACGAGCAGTACTTC.

This chain connects TRBV30 to TRBJ2-1; 10 bases map to TRBD1. CDR1 and CDR2 from the germline V gene are GTSNPN and SVGIG (reference sequence). Trimming cost V 3 bases and J 9 bases; bases outside gene matches: 2. The length of the CDR3 is 12 residues. For the CDR3, the DNA is TGTGCCTGGAGGGGACAGGGGATTGAGCAGTTCTTC. Its protein is CAWRGQGIEQFF.

V and J are TRBV28 and TRBJ1-2; D ambiguous. The CDR3 contains 12 residues. The ends were cut back, 5 bases at V and 5 bases at J, with 9 bases in the middle. Germline V gene data show CDR1 as MDHEN and CDR2 as SYDVKM. CDR3 region: CASSTGVYGYTF. Here the CDR3 DNA reads TGTGCCAGCAGTACCGGGGTTTATGGCTACACCTTC.

V and J are TRBV29-1 and TRBJ2-3; 8 bases line up with TRBD2. The CDR3 spans 14 residues. Trimming took 4 bases from V and 5 from J; bases not matched to a gene: 8. CDR1 is SQVTM and CDR2 is ANQGSEA in the germline V gene. CDR3: CSVVSSGRGDTQYF. The CDR3 bases are TGCAGCGTTGTTTCCAGCGGGAGAGGAGATACGCAGTATTTT.

This clone was found a few times. The CDR3 nucleotides are TGTGCCAGCAGTGACACGGTTACCTACGAGCAGTACTTC. As protein: CASSDTVTYEQYF. V and J are TRBV6-1 and TRBJ2-7; unclear D gene. Germline values: CDR1 MNHNS, CDR2 SASEGT. The germline V and J ends were trimmed by 3 bases and 2 bases, with 8 bases remaining between them. The CDR3 has 13 residues.

The genes are TRBV29-1 and TRBJ1-5; D remains ambiguous. Germline CDR1 and CDR2: SQVTM and ANQGSEA. V lost 5 bases and J 5 bases, leaving 13 bases between the germline ends. The CDR3 runs to 13 residues. The CDR3 protein is CSVREVADQPQHF. CDR3 coding DNA: TGCAGCGTTCGGGAGGTTGCGGATCAGCCCCAGCATTTT.

V and J are TRBV7-9 and TRBJ2-5; a possible D gene is TRBD2 (5 bases). This CDR3 has 16 amino acids. The V and J ends lost 1 base and 1 base respectively, with 13 bases between them. Germline-derived CDR1 and CDR2 are SEHNR and FQNEAQ (reference sequence). The CDR3 DNA follows: TGTGCCAGCAGCTTAGGGCTGAGCGGACCCCAAGAGACCCAGTACTTC. Translated, it gives CASSLGLSGPQETQYF.

With regard to this clone: Compared with germline, one end of the junction differs, possibly owing to a read error. J is TRBJ1-3 and V is TRBV7-9; no firm D call. Per the germline V gene, CDR1 is SEHNR and CDR2 is FQNEAQ (reference sequence). The CDR3 contains 12 residues. CDR3 region: CSSTGSGNTIYF. CDR3 DNA sequence: TGTTCCAGCACGGGTTCCGGAAACACCATATATTTT.

The chain joins TRBV28 to TRBJ2-7, with 8 bases identical to TRBD1. The germline CDR1 and CDR2 sequences are MDHEN and SYDVKM. The trim removed 7 bases at V and 1 base at J, leaving 12 bases unmatched. This CDR3 contains 16 residues. The CDR3 spells CASIRTGPFLSYEQYF. Here the CDR3 DNA reads TGTGCCAGCATCCGGACAGGGCCCTTTCTATCCTACGAGCAGTACTTC.

The V gene is TRBV10-2, the J gene TRBJ2-7; 7 bases match TRBD1. Germline lookup yields CDR1 WSHSY and CDR2 SAAADI. The J segment lost 2 bases and the V segment lost 6 bases, leaving 4 bases of the junction unmatched. There are 13 residues in the CDR3. The CDR3 reads CASSQGVPYEQYF. The CDR3 bases are TGCGCCAGCAGCCAGGGGGTCCCCTACGAGCAGTACTTC.

This clone appeared a single time. The chain employs TRBV6-1 and TRBJ1-2; D gene ambiguous. CDR1 and CDR2 from the germline V gene are MNHNS and SASEGT. This CDR3 spans 16 amino acids. V was pared by 3 bases and J by 4 bases, with 18 bases between. The CDR3 coding sequence is TGTGCCAGCAGTGAGTCTTTCCCTGCCGGACTCTATGGCTACACCTTC. Its protein product is CASSESFPAGLYGYTF.

This clone showed up just a few times. The J gene is TRBJ1-5, the V gene TRBV2; D gene unclear. V gave up 7 bases and J gave up 0 bases, with 13 bases separating them. This CDR3 contains 15 residues. The V gene's germline CDR1 is SNHLY and CDR2 FYNNEI. The CDR3 bases are TGTGCCAGCAAGCAATACAGCTATAGCAATCAGCCCCAGCATTTT. Its protein product is CASKQYSYSNQPQHF.

Only one count was recorded for this clone. The chain uses TRBV10-1 and TRBJ2-1; 8 bases line up with TRBD2. Germline-derived CDR1 and CDR2 are WNHNN and SYGVQD (reference sequence). Germline trimming cut 7 bases from V and 9 bases from J; bases unmatched to any gene: 11. This CDR3 is 14 amino acids long. CDR3 nucleotide sequence: TGCGCCAGCACCCCCGGGACTAGTCAACGTGAGCAGTTCTTC. Protein product: CASTPGTSQREQFF.